The 4 T cell receptor beta chains below come from one sample, sequenced in a study of CD4 T cells in relation to SARS-CoV-2 and coronaviruses. The unexposed donors gave CD4+ T cells in about 2010-2019, prior to COVID-19. Isolation of CD4+ T cells took place after nine to ten days in culture. The table came from immunoSEQ multiplex PCR; TCRdb's copy has only in-frame clones and leaves some out. The sample consists of approximately 24,000 clones, about 80% of them appearing once. These receptors have no known antigen. The source material was CD4+ T cells from PBMCs, cultured in vitro. The receptors stem from a human donor in good health.

The V and J genes are TRBV6-2 or TRBV6-3 and TRBJ1-1; no definite D call. Per germline, CDR1 MNHEY and CDR2 SVGEGT. The CDR3 is 14 amino acids. The germline V and J ends were trimmed by 2 bases and 0 bases, with 7 bases remaining between them. The CDR3 coding sequence is TGTGCCAGCAGTTACGGCAGGCTGAACACTGAAGCTTTCTTT. It specifies CASSYGRLNTEAFF.

The chain has TRBV7-2 and TRBJ1-1; no definite D call. V was clipped by 3 bases and J by 5 bases, with 16 bases between them. From germline, CDR1 is SGHTA and CDR2 FQGNSA. The CDR3 has 15 residues. CDR3 sequence (DNA): TGTGCCAGCAGCTTTTTTTTAGGCCGAGGAACTGAAGCTTTCTTT. This translates into CASSFFLGRGTEAFF.

This clone appeared a few times. The gene calls are TRBV3-1 (or the pseudogene TRBV3-2) and TRBJ1-5; tentatively, D is TRBD1 (5 bases). The CDR3 loop spans 14 amino acids. The V end was cut by 1 base, the J end by 7 bases, with 11 bases between. The germline V gene has CDR1 LGHDT and CDR2 YNNKEL (reference sequence). In DNA form, the CDR3 reads TGTGCCAGCAGCCAAGGTCGAAGGGGACAGCCCCAGCATTTT. Its protein product is CASSQGRRGQPQHF.

This chain joins TRBV12-5 and TRBJ2-7, with D perhaps TRBD1 (5 bases). Germline V gives CDR1 LGHNT, CDR2 FRNRAP. There are 13 residues in the CDR3. The V end lost 8 bases, the J end lost 0 bases, and 11 bases lay between the germline ends. This CDR3 reads CASRRDSSYEQYF. CDR3 DNA sequence: TGTGCTAGTCGCCGCGACAGCTCCTACGAGCAGTACTTC.